Sequencing of this T cell receptor beta chain was carried out in a study of blood T cell repertoires in COVID-19. The J segment lost 4 bases and the V segment lost 5 bases, leaving 6 bases of the junction unmatched. The CDR3 sequence is 15 residues long. The germline CDR1 and CDR2 sequences are MNHEY and SVGAGI. Some clones are missing from TCRdb's copy, which holds only in-frame ones; the method was immunoSEQ multiplex PCR. The sample carries around 130,000 clones, approximately 83% recorded once. The clonotype originates from a woman between 45 and 60 years old who had recovered from COVID-19. This rearrangement joins TRBV6-5 to TRBJ2-5; 11 bases line up with TRBD2. Sequencing used peripheral blood. The CDR3 DNA reads as TGTGCCAGCAGTCCCGGGACTAGCGGTGGAGAGACCCAGTACTTC. Residues: CASSPGTSGGETQYF.